This note documents a single T cell receptor beta chain sequence. Its antigen is unidentified. Construction of the TCRbeta library involved unique molecular identifiers. TCRdb itself ran the PCR reads through MiXCR, one entry per CDR3 protein. The sample has some 110,000 distinct CDR3 sequences, 10% to 13% seen once. This sample is part of a study of T-cell reconstitution after alpha-beta-depleted transplantation in children. Notes on the study in general: T-cell counts and diversity were attributed mostly to newly produced T cells one year after transplant. The high TCRbeta diversity at day 60 in some patients came from surviving recipient T cells and thymic progenitors.

The CDR3 is 16 amino acids. The junction had 12 bases not matched to a gene; V was cut back by 1 base and J by 8 bases. The germline CDR1 and CDR2 sequences are DFQATT and SNEGSKA (reference sequence). The TCR originated in a boy younger than 10 with acute lymphoblastic leukemia, due to receive a stem cell transplant. The chain is built from TRBV20-1 and TRBJ2-1; TRBD2 matches at 9 bases. The material sequenced was PBMCs, taken before TCRalphabeta/CD19-depleted stem cell transplant. The CDR3 DNA sequence: TGCAGTGCTAGAGGTCCCCTGTGGCGGGAGGGTGATGAGCAGTTCTTC. This sequence encodes CSARGPLWREGDEQFF.